What follows are 21 T cell receptor beta chains derived from one specimen sequenced in a study of T-cell memory formation after mild COVID-19 (dated by TCRdb to the early 2020s). Library generation was performed with 5' RACE. The sequencer was an Illumina NovaSeq 6000. TCRdb trimmed the raw reads at Q25, called clones with MiXCR and kept productive beta chains. Every distinct CDR3 protein forms one entry, paired with its most common genes and DNA. The table for this sample lists roughly 370,000 distinct CDR3 sequences; roughly 15% of them were counted only once. 20% to 25% of the sample is taken by the ten largest. Source material: PBMCs or a T cell subset sorted from them (not recorded which). All receptors come from a man aged 18-30 years who had mild COVID-19 (a few samples of this study predate the infection). The sample titles of this study are shuffled in the database, so cell type and time point are left out; the donor was told from shared clones.

This clonotype occurred once. The chain links TRBV7-2 to TRBJ1-5; 7 bases fit TRBD1. The CDR3 is made up of 13 amino acids. The V segment lost 5 bases and the J segment 10 bases; nucleotides outside the gene matches: 8. Germline V CDR1 and CDR2: SGHTA, FQGNSA. This CDR3 is CASSPWVGGPQHF. CDR3 coding DNA: TGTGCCAGCAGCCCATGGGTAGGGGGCCCCCAGCATTTT.

This clonotype came up a few times. The CDR3 sequence: CASSLIGEGREKLFF. DNA of the CDR3: TGTGCCAGCAGCTTAATTGGTGAGGGCCGTGAAAAACTGTTTTTT. The chain uses TRBV7-9 and TRBJ1-4; D not certain. V gave up 2 bases and J gave up 7 bases, with 14 bases separating them. Germline CDR1 and CDR2: SEHNR and FQNEAQ (reference sequence). The CDR3 covers 15 residues.

The chain has TRBV24-1 and TRBJ2-1, with 13 positions matching TRBD2. Germline loops: CDR1 KGHDR, CDR2 SFDVKD. This CDR3 is 17 amino acids long. Trimming took 4 bases from V and 4 from J; bases not matched to a gene: 6. CDR3 bases: TGTGCCACCAGTGACACGGGACTAGCGGGACTGTACAATGAGCAGTTCTTC. Protein product: CATSDTGLAGLYNEQFF.

This chain's CDR3 is CASSKSGDSLTSYEQYF. The CDR3 DNA is TGTGCCAGCAGCAAATCCGGAGACAGTCTCACTTCCTACGAGCAGTACTTC. The chain couples TRBV7-9 to TRBJ2-7, with D maybe TRBD1 (5 bases). The germline gives CDR1 SEHNR, CDR2 FQNEAQ (reference sequence). V was pared by 5 bases and J by 1 base, with 21 bases between. The CDR3 sequence is 17 residues long.

This clonotype appeared a few times. The chain couples TRBV15 to TRBJ1-6; D is perhaps TRBD1 (5 bases). The V end was cut by 2 bases, the J end by 7 bases, with 12 bases between. The CDR3 spans 15 residues. Germline V gene sequence: CDR1 LNHNV, CDR2 YYDKDF (reference sequence). DNA for the CDR3: TGTGCCACCAGCAGACCCGACAGTTTGAATTCACCCCTCCACTTT. Its translation: CATSRPDSLNSPLHF.

The V gene is TRBV24-1, the J gene TRBJ2-1; 8 bases line up with TRBD2. Germline V gene sequence: CDR1 KGHDR, CDR2 SFDVKD. V shed 0 bases and J 7 bases; nucleotides not matched to a gene: 22. CDR3 length equals 21 residues. CDR3 DNA: TGTGCCACCAGTGATTTGGTTAGCGGGACGGCAGGGCTGTCCCCTCCGAATGAGCAGTTCTTC. Translation gives CATSDLVSGTAGLSPPNEQFF.

This clonotype turned up a few times. The rearrangement joins TRBV7-7 to TRBJ1-1; D not certain. Germline V gene lookup returns CDR1 SSHAT and CDR2 FNYEAQ (reference sequence). The CDR3 is 13 amino acids. The V gene lost 5 bases and the J gene lost 4 bases, with 11 bases spanning the gap. The CDR3 DNA sequence: TGTGCCAGCAGCCCCGACGTAGCCACTGAAGCTTTCTTT. It translates to CASSPDVATEAFF.

V is TRBV23-1 and J is TRBJ1-1; no firm D call. TRBV23-1 is an ORF, and what it does is uncertain. The CDR3 runs to 12 residues. V dropped 2 bases and J dropped 12 bases, with 13 bases sitting between them. CDR3 amino acids: CASSQRLGLTFF. CDR3 bases: TGCGCCAGCAGTCAAAGGTTAGGGTTGACTTTCTTT.

The V call is TRBV29-1, the J call TRBJ2-1, with D possibly called TRBD1 or TRBD2 (6 bases each). CDR1 is SQVTM, CDR2 ANQGSEA, per germline. The CDR3 totals 14 residues. The ends were cut back, 7 bases at V and 5 bases at J, with 18 bases in the middle. This CDR3 is CSAGGRGGDNEQFF. Written as DNA, the CDR3 is TGCAGCGCCGGCGGCAGGGGAGGCGACAATGAGCAGTTCTTC.

In this sample, this clonotype turned up a few times. The chain combines TRBV7-9 with TRBJ1-4; 7 bases are a match to TRBD1. Germline-derived CDR1 and CDR2 are SEHNR and FQNEAQ (reference sequence). With 5 bases clipped from V and 7 bases from J, the junction kept 13 bases outside the gene matches. The CDR3 covers 16 residues. The CDR3, as DNA: TGTGCCAGCAGCCCACCCCTGAGACAGGGTGGTGAAAAACTGTTTTTT. Translated, it gives CASSPPLRQGGEKLFF.

This clonotype was seen many times. The rearrangement uses TRBV7-9 and TRBJ2-1; a weak D match, TRBD1 (5 bases). Trimming cost V 6 bases and J 7 bases, with 10 bases left between them. Per the germline V gene, CDR1 is SEHNR and CDR2 is FQNEAQ (reference sequence). This CDR3 has 12 residues. CDR3 nucleotide sequence: TGTGCCAGCAGGTCGACAGTTAATGAGCAGTTCTTC. Translated: CASRSTVNEQFF. The full variable domain, rest sourced from reference TRBV7-9 and TRBJ2-1, is DTGVSQNPRHKITKRGQNVTFRCDPISEHNRLYWYRQTLGQGPEFLTYFQNEAQLEKSRLLSDRFSAERPKGSFSTLEIQRTEQGDSAMYLCASRSTVNEQFFGPGTRLTVL.

The genes are TRBV5-1 and TRBJ2-7; 9 nucleotides line up with TRBD1. This CDR3 region has 14 residues. V was clipped by 3 bases and J by 2 bases; unmatched bases: 3. Germline V gene data show CDR1 as SGHRS and CDR2 as YFSETQ. The CDR3 DNA reads as TGCGCCAGCAGCTCGACAGGGGGGACCTACGAGCAGTACTTC. This gives the protein CASSSTGGTYEQYF.

This chain joins TRBV5-1 and TRBJ2-1; TRBD1 agrees at 7 bases. The CDR3 extends over 13 amino acids. Germline CDR1 SGHRS, CDR2 YFSETQ. V lost 4 bases, J lost 5 bases, and 3 bases stayed unmatched. The chain's CDR3 is CASSPGTDNEQFF. The DNA of the CDR3 is TGCGCCAGCAGCCCTGGGACAGACAATGAGCAGTTCTTC.

This clonotype appeared many times. In nucleotides, the CDR3 is TGTGCCAGCAGCGAACGGGGGAGCTCCTACAATGAGCAGTTCTTC. Its translation is CASSERGSSYNEQFF. This chain links TRBV6-1 with TRBJ2-1, with TRBD2 as a possible D gene (6 bases). The germline CDR1 and CDR2 sequences are MNHNS and SASEGT. Trimming left V 6 bases short and J 0 bases short, with 12 bases between. The CDR3 contains 15 residues.

As for this clonotype: A much larger clone is a single base away; this may be a read error. The gene calls are TRBV7-6 and TRBJ2-1; TRBD1 is a possible D gene (6 bases). Germline V gives CDR1 SGHVS, CDR2 FNYEAQ. V lost 6 bases and J 9 bases, leaving 21 bases between the germline ends. This CDR3 has 15 amino acids. The CDR3 reads CASSYTDSGRLEQFF. The CDR3 region has the DNA TGTGCCAGCAGTTACACGGACAGTGGGCGCCTTGAGCAGTTCTTC.

This rearrangement joins TRBV6-5 to TRBJ1-3; no clear D. This CDR3 comprises 15 residues. Trimming pared 4 bases from V and 0 bases from J, leaving 10 bases between. Germline V gene data show CDR1 as MNHEY and CDR2 as SVGAGI. CDR3 DNA: TGTGCCAGCAGTTCGAATTTCGACTCTGGAAACACCATATATTTT. Its protein product is CASSSNFDSGNTIYF.

This clonotype occurred a few times. This chain connects TRBV5-1 to TRBJ2-5, with D maybe TRBD2 (6 bases). V was pared by 6 bases and J by 5 bases, with 20 bases between. The CDR3 sequence is 15 residues long. CDR1 SGHRS and CDR2 YFSETQ come from the germline V gene. In nucleotides, the CDR3 is TGCGCCAGCAATGGGGGGTCGGGTACCTGGGAGACCCAGTACTTC. Translating it yields CASNGGSGTWETQYF.

This clonotype was picked up a small number of times. The chain uses TRBV7-8 and TRBJ2-1; 12 positions agree with TRBD1. The germline gives CDR1 SGHVS, CDR2 FQNEAQ. The J segment lost 9 bases and the V segment lost 2 bases, leaving 5 bases of the junction unmatched. The CDR3 is made up of 15 amino acids. The CDR3, as DNA: TGTGCCAGCAGCTTATGGGGACAGGGGGCGACTGAGCAGTTCTTC. Translation: CASSLWGQGATEQFF.

The chain recombines TRBV20-1 with TRBJ2-7, with 9 bases identical to TRBD1. Trimming cost V 2 bases and J 4 bases; bases outside gene matches: 6. Germline V CDR1 and CDR2: DFQATT, SNEGSKA (reference sequence). The CDR3 runs 14 residues. The CDR3 here is CSARPTGGGYEQYF. The CDR3 DNA reads TGCAGTGCTAGACCGACAGGGGGGGGATACGAGCAGTACTTC.

This clonotype appeared a few times. The chain employs TRBV5-1 and TRBJ1-5, with a weak D call TRBD1 (5 bases). The germline CDR1 and CDR2 sequences are SGHRS and YFSETQ. V gave up 4 bases and J gave up 0 bases, with 11 bases separating them. The CDR3 is made up of 15 amino acids. In nucleotides, the CDR3 is TGCGCCAGCAGCCCAGGACACAATAGCAATCAGCCCCAGCATTTT. It codes for CASSPGHNSNQPQHF. Full variable domain (missing parts from reference TRBV5-1 and TRBJ1-5): KAGVTQTPRYLIKTRGQQVTLSCSPISGHRSVSWYQQTPGQGLQFLFEYFSETQRNKGNFPGRFSGRQFSNSRSEMNVSTLELGDSALYLCASSPGHNSNQPQHFGDGTRLSIL.

This clonotype has ten or more counts. This sequence joins TRBV4-1 and TRBJ1-4; perhaps TRBD1 as D (5 bases). In germline, CDR1 is MGHRA, CDR2 YSYEKL. The CDR3 is made up of 14 amino acids. V lost 1 base and J lost 8, with 11 bases in between. For the CDR3, the DNA is TGCGCCAGCAGCCAAGTTCAAGGGGAGGAAAAACTGTTTTTT. The encoded protein is CASSQVQGEEKLFF.